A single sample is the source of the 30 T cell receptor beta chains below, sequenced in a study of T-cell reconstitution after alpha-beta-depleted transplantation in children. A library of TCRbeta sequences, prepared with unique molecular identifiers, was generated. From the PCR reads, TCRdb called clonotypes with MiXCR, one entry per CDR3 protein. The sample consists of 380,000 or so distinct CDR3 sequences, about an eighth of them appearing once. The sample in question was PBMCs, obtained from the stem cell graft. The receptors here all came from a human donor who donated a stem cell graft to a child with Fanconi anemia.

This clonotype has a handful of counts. This CDR3 reads CASSQDGNSHEQFF. The DNA for the CDR3 is TGTGCCAGCAGCCAGGATGGGAATAGCCATGAGCAGTTCTTC. The V call is TRBV3-1, the J call TRBJ2-1, with D unresolved. The CDR3 runs 14 residues. Germline-derived CDR1 and CDR2 are LGHDT and YNNKEL (reference sequence). Trimming stripped 3 bases from V and 8 bases from J, with 14 bases between.

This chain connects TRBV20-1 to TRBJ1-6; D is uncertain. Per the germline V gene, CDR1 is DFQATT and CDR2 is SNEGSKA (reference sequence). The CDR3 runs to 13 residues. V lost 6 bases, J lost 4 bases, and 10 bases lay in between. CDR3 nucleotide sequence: TGCAGTGCGATCGCTTTATATAATTCACCCCTCCACTTT. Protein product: CSAIALYNSPLHF.

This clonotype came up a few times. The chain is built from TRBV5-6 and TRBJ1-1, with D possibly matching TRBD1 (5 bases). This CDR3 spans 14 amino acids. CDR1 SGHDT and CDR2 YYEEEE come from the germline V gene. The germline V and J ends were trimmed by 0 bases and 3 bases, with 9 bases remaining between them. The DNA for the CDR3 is TGTGCCAGCAGCTTGGACAGGTATGACACTGAAGCTTTCTTT. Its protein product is CASSLDRYDTEAFF.

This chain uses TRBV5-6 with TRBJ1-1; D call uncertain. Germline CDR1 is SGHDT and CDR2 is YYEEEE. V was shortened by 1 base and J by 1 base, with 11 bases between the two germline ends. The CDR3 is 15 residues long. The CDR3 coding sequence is TGTGCCAGCAGCTTGAGACACTACGGGAACACTGAAGCTTTCTTT. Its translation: CASSLRHYGNTEAFF.

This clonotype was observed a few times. CDR3: CASSEAWEDTGELFF. DNA of the CDR3: TGTGCCAGCAGTGAAGCGTGGGAAGACACCGGGGAGCTGTTTTTT. This chain links TRBV6-1 with TRBJ2-2; D unclear. Germline loops: CDR1 MNHNS, CDR2 SASEGT. The length of the CDR3 is 15 residues. The V end was cut by 0 bases, the J end by 3 bases, with 8 bases between.

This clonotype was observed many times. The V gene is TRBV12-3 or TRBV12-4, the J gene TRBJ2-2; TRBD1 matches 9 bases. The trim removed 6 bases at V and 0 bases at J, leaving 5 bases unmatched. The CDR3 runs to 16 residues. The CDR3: CASSPRTGANTGELFF. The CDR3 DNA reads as TGTGCCAGCAGCCCAAGGACAGGGGCGAACACCGGGGAGCTGTTTTTT.

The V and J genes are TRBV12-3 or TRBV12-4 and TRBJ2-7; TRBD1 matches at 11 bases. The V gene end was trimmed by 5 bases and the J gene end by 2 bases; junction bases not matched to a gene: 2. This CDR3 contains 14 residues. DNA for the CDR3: TGTGCCAGCAGTGGGACAGGGGGACCCTACGAGCAGTACGTC. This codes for CASSGTGGPYEQYV.

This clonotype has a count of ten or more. CDR3 DNA sequence: TGTGCCAGCAGTTCCCCTCCAACAGGGACCGGGGAGCTGTTTTTT. This codes for CASSSPPTGTGELFF. The V and J genes are TRBV12-3 or TRBV12-4 and TRBJ2-2, with a tentative D call TRBD1 (6 bases). The CDR3 length is 15 residues. V was clipped by 4 bases and J by 5 bases, with 14 bases between them.

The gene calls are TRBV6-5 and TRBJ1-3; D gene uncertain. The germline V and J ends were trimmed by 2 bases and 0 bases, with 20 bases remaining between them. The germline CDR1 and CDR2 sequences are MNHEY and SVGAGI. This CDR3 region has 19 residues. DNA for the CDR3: TGTGCCAGCAGTTACCGAGGAGGGAGAGCCATCTTCTCTGGAAACACCATATATTTT. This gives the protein CASSYRGGRAIFSGNTIYF.

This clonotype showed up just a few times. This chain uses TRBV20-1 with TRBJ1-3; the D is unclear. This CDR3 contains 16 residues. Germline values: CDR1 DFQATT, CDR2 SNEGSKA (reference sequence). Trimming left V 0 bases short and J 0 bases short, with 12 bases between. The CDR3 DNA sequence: TGCAGTGCTAGAGAGACGGAGCTTGGCTCTGGAAACACCATATATTTT. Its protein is CSARETELGSGNTIYF.

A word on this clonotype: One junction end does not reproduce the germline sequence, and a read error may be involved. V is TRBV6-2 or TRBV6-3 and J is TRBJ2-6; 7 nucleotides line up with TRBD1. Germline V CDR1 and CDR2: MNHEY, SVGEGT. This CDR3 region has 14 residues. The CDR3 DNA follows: TGTGCCAGCAGGAGAGACAGGGTTACCAACGCCCTGACTTTC. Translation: CASRRDRVTNALTF.

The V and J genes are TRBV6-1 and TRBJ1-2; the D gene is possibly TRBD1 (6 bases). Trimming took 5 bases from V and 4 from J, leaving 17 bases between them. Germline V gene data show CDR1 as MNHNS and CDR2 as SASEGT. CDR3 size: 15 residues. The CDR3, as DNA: TGTGCCAGCAGTCCAGGGCAGGGACACTTCTATGGCTACACCTTC. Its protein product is CASSPGQGHFYGYTF.

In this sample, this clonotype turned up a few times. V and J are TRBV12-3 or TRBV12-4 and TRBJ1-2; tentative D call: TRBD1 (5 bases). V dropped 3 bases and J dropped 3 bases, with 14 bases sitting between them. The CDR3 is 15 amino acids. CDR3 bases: TGTGCCAGCAGTTTGAATGGGGCCCCTTACTATGGCTACACCTTC. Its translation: CASSLNGAPYYGYTF.

The CDR3 sequence is CASSADYRRLYGYTF. In DNA form, the CDR3 reads TGTGCCAGCAGCGCAGACTACAGGAGGTTATATGGCTACACCTTC. The gene calls are TRBV9 and TRBJ1-2; maybe TRBD1 (5 bases). CDR3 length: 15 residues. CDR1 is SGDLS and CDR2 is YYNGEE in the germline V gene. V was trimmed by 3 bases and J by 5 bases, leaving 17 bases between them. Drawing the rest from reference TRBV9 and TRBJ1-2, the complete variable domain is DSGVTQTPKHLITATGQRVTLRCSPRSGDLSVYWYQQSLDQGLQFLIQYYNGEERAKGNILERFSAQQFPDLHSELNLSSLELGDSALYFCASSADYRRLYGYTFGSGTRLTVV.

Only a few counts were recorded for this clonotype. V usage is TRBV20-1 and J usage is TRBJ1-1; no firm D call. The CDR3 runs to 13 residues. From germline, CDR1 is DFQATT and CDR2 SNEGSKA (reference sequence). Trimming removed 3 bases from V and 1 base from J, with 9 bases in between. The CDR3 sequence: CSASLGRNTEAFF. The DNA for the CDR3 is TGCAGTGCTAGTTTGGGAAGGAACACTGAAGCTTTCTTT.

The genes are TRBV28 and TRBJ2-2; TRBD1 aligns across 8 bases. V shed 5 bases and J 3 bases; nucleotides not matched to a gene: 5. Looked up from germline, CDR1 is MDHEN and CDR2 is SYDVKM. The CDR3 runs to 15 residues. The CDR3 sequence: CASSQQGADTGELFF. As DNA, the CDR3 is TGTGCCAGCAGTCAGCAGGGGGCCGACACCGGGGAGCTGTTTTTT.

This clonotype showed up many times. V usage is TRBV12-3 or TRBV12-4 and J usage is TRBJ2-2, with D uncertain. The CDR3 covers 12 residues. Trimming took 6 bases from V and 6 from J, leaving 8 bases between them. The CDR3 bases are TGTGCCAGCAGCTTGTCGGCCGGGGAGCTGTTTTTT. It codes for CASSLSAGELFF.

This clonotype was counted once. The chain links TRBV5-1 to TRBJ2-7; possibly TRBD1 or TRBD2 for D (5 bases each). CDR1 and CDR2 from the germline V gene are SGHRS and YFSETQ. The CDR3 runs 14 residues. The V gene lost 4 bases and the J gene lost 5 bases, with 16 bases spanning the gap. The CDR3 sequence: CASSPGPQPNEQYF. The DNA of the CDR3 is TGCGCCAGCAGCCCGGGACCCCAACCGAACGAGCAGTACTTC.

The CDR3 loop is CAISEGLGLYEQYF. The CDR3 coding sequence is TGTGCCATCAGTGAGGGACTTGGTCTATACGAGCAGTACTTC. The chain recombines TRBV10-3 with TRBJ2-7; maybe TRBD2 (5 bases). The CDR3 totals 14 residues. CDR1 and CDR2 from the germline V gene are ENHRY and SYGVKD. Trimming removed 2 bases from V and 4 bases from J, with 12 bases in between.

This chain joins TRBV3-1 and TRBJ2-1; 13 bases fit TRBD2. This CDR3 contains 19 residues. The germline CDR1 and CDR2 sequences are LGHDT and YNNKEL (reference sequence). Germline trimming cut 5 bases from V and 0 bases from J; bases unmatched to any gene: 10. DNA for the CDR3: TGTGCCAGCAGCTCTCGACTAGCGGGGGGCTCAAGCTCCTACAATGAGCAGTTCTTC. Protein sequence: CASSSRLAGGSSSYNEQFF.

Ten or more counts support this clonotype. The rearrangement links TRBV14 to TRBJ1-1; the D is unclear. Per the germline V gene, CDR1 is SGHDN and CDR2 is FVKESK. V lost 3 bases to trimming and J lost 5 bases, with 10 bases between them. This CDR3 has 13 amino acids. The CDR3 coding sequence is TGTGCCAGCAGCCAGAGTCTGACGACTGAAGCTTTCTTT. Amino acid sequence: CASSQSLTTEAFF. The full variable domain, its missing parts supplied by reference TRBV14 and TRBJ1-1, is EAGVTQFPSHSVIEKGQTVTLRCDPISGHDNLYWYRRVMGKEIKFLLHFVKESKQDESGMPNNRFLAERTGGTYSTLKVQPAELEDSGVYFCASSQSLTTEAFFGQGTRLTVV.

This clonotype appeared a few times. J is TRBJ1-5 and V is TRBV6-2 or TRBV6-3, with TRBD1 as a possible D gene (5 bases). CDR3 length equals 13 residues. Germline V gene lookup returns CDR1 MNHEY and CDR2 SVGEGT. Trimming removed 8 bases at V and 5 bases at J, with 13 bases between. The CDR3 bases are TGTGCCAGCCGGGACGGTACTTATCAGCCCCAGCATTTT. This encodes CASRDGTYQPQHF.

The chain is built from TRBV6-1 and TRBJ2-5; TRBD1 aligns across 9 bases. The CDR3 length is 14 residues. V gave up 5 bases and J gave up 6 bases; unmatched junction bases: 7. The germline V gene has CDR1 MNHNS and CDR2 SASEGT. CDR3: CASSQQGAAKTQYF. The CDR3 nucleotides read TGTGCCAGCAGTCAACAGGGGGCGGCGAAGACCCAGTACTTC.

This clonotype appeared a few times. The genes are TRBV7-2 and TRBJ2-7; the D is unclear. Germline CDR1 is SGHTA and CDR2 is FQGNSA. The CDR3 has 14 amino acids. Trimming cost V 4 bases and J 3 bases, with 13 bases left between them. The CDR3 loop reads CASSSSPSNYEQYF. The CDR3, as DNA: TGTGCCAGCAGCTCATCGCCCTCAAACTACGAGCAGTACTTC.

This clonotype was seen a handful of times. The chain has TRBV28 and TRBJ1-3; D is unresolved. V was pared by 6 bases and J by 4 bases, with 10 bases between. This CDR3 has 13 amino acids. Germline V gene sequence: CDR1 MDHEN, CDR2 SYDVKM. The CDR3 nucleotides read TGTGCCAGCAGCCAACCGAGAGGAAACACCATATATTTT. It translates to CASSQPRGNTIYF.

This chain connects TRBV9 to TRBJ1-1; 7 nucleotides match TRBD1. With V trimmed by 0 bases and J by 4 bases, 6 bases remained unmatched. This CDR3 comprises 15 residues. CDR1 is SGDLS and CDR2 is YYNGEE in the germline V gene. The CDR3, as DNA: TGTGCCAGCAGCGTAGCGGGTCAGGGGGGCACTGAAGCTTTCTTT. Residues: CASSVAGQGGTEAFF.

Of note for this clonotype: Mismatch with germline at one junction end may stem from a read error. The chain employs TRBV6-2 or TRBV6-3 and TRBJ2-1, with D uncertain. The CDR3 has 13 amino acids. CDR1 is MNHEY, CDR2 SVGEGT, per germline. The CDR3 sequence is CASSYSLGQRYLF. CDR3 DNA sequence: TGTGCCAGCAGTTACTCTTTAGGCCAGAGGTACCTCTTC.

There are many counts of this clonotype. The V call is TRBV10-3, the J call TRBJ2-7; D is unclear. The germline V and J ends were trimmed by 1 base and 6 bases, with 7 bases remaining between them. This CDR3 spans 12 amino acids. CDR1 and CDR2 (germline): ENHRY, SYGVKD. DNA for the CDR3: TGTGCCATCAGTGAGTTCGGCGGCGAGCAGTACGTC. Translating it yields CAISEFGGEQYV.

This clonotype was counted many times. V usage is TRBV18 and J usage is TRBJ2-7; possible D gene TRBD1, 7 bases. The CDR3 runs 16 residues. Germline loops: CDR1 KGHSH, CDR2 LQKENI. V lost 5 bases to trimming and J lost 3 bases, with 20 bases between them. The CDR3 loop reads CASSTTGGQFGYEQYF. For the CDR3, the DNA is TGTGCCAGCTCAACCACCGGGGGACAGTTCGGCTACGAGCAGTACTTC.

CDR3 coding DNA: TGTGCCAGCAGCCCAGAAGGGGCAAACATTCAGTACTTC. Translated: CASSPEGANIQYF. The chain couples TRBV7-2 to TRBJ2-4, with D possibly TRBD1 on 5 matching bases. Looked up from germline, CDR1 is SGHTA and CDR2 is FQGNSA. V was cut by 5 bases and J by 6 bases, with 11 bases left in between. The CDR3 length is 13 residues.